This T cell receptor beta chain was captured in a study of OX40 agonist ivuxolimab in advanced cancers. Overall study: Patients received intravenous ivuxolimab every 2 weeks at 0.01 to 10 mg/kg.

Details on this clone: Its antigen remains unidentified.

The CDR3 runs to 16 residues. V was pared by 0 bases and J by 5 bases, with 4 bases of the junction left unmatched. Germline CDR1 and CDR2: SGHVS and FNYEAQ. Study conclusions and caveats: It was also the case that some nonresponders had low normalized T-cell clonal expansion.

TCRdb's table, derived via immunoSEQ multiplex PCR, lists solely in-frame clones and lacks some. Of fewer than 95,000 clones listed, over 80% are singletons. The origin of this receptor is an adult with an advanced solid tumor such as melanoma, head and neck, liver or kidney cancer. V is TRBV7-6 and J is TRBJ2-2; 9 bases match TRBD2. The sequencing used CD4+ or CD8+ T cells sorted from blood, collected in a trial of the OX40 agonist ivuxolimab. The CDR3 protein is CASSLAVTSGTGELFF. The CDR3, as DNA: TGTGCCAGCAGCTTAGCGGTAACTAGCGGGACCGGGGAGCTGTTTTTT.